A selection of T cell receptor beta chains follows, all from one sample in a study of blood T cells in healthy people across ages. Via MiXCR, TCRdb re-called the 5' RACE reads, giving one row per CDR3 protein. The sample holds around 500,000 distinct CDR3 sequences, about a quarter seen once. In addition, the sample was reused for a study of T cells of mothers and their children.

Sequenced input: blood. Receptors originate from a boy aged 2-9 years in good health. Both conserved end residues are part of each CDR3. A D gene is named only where the DNA matches it firmly.

v_call,d_call,cdr3_aa
TRBV30,-,CAWSEVYNNEQFF
TRBV6-5,-,CASKETNTGELFF
TRBV7-2,-,CASSFFLPGADTQYF
TRBV10-3,-,CAISESALSRPQHF
TRBV7-6,TRBD1,CASKRQGAGSGVGEQFF
TRBV27,-,CASSLFSGFRGNIQYF
TRBV2,TRBD1,CASRDRGLGELFF
TRBV29-1,-,CSVTPRQNFEAFF
TRBV20-1,TRBD1,CSATRTGANEKLFF
TRBV6-1,-,CASSEFQGANYGYTF
TRBV5-5,-,CASSLDGIYNEQFF
TRBV7-2,TRBD1,CASSGPTGVKLFF
TRBV20-1,-,CSARRGGRKWQSSYNEQFF
TRBV7-9,TRBD1,CASSSYGVRGGGYTF
TRBV20-1,TRBD1,CSAYYTGQGSFYGYTF
TRBV9,-,CASSVGEGSIYGYTF
TRBV11-2,TRBD2,CASSSSGAGWTQYF
TRBV6-2/TRBV6-3,TRBD2,CASSRRERRFF
TRBV7-2,TRBD1,CASSFDRGLGETQYF
TRBV20-1,-,CSPSAGTFLSYNEQFF
TRBV6-5,TRBD1,CASSSLRLGQGWQPQHF
TRBV5-4,-,CASSLARGAGQETQYF
TRBV11-2,TRBD1,CASSFIRDRGWYNEQFF
TRBV3-1,TRBD1,CAGSQPGQFQETQYF
TRBV6-2/TRBV6-3,TRBD1,CASTLTGGEIRGNIQYF
TRBV24-1,-,CATSGKEPTGELFF
TRBV4-1,TRBD2,CASSQGPTSGGRTQYF
TRBV5-1,-,CASSGAGVANEQFF
TRBV20-1,TRBD2,CSASVGTSSYEQYF
TRBV3-1,TRBD1,CASSRPAGTGARETQYF
TRBV7-2,-,CASSPAPGLYNEQFF
TRBV4-3,-,CASSQELGRSYEQYF
TRBV27,-,CASGSTSWGGTDTQYF
TRBV3-1,-,CASSHHDQWETQYF
TRBV3-1,TRBD2,CASSPGLAGGRFF
TRBV20-1,-,CSAPRELSYNEQFF
TRBV30,-,CAWSDGRGGEKLFF
TRBV11-1,-,CASSLRTVGNSPLHF
TRBV9,-,CASSPRSGDLTQYF
TRBV12-3/TRBV12-4,-,CASISRDTRKLFF
TRBV4-3,-,CASSQGAMQETQYF
TRBV6-2/TRBV6-3,-,CASSSVGETDTQYF
TRBV6-6,-,CASSYDSTGNTIYF
TRBV2,-,CASSESGPYNEQFF
TRBV9,TRBD1,CASSVAFQRTGVSDTQYF
TRBV7-8,-,CASSPFRDTYYGYTF
TRBV10-2,-,CASSERQGGRYEQYF
TRBV20-1,-,CSARKGGSAGELFF
TRBV7-2,-,CASSSFRDQPQHF
TRBV20-1,-,CSVRVGDTQYF
TRBV24-1,-,CATSDLDGNTTNEKLFF
TRBV10-1,TRBD2,CASSAGLAGGQETQYF
TRBV20-1,-,CSAPIAEYNEQFF
TRBV24-1,TRBD1,CATSDLQIRHRGREDTQYF
TRBV29-1,TRBD2,CSVEDLAGVPNEQFF
TRBV29-1,-,CSTISYNEQFF
TRBV29-1,-,CSVVSGQGEKLFF
TRBV20-1,TRBD2,CSARGLAGARSNEQFF
TRBV3-1,-,CASSPRLVRDEQFF
TRBV7-9,-,CSSRPLGDSTDTQYF